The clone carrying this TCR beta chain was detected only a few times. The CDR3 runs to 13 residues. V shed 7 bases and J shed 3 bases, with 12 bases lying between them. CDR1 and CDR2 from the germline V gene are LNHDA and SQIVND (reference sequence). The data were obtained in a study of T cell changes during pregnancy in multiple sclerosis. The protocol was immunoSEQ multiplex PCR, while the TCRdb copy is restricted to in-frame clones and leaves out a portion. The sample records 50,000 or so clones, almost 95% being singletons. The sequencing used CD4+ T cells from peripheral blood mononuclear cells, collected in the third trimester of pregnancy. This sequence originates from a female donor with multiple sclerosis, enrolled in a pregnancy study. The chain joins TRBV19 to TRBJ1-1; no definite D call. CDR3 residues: CASKSGFYTEAFF. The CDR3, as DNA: TGTGCCAGTAAATCAGGATTCTACACTGAAGCTTTCTTT. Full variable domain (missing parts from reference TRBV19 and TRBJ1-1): DGGITQSPKYLFRKEGQNVTLSCEQNLNHDAMYWYRQDPGQGLRLIYYSQIVNDFQKGDIAEGYSVSREKKESFPLTVTSAQKNPTAFYLCASKSGFYTEAFFGQGTRLTVV.